What follows are 18 T cell receptor beta chains derived from one specimen sequenced in a study of T cell responses to AZD1222 COVID-19 vaccine (dated by TCRdb to the early 2020s). The library was produced with the immunoSEQ multiplex PCR assay. The clones in this table, taken by TCRdb from immuneACCESS, are in-frame only. Not every clone is retained; where verified, under half of the shortfall comes from an unresolved V gene, and the cause of the rest is unknown. The sample data list roughly 110,000 clones, and 89% of these were observed just once. The top ten hold 6% to 7% of the sample. Explained via the paper, the time point label denotes: baseline before first vaccination. The starting material was peripheral blood, obtained on day 0 of AZD1222 vaccination. These receptors came from an adult in good health.

The rearrangement uses TRBV6-1 and TRBJ2-7; the D is unclear. Germline values: CDR1 MNHNS, CDR2 SASEGT. The CDR3 totals 11 residues. The V end lost 3 bases, the J end lost 3 bases, and 3 bases lay between the germline ends. The CDR3 bases are TGTGCCAGCAGTGAGAGCTACGAGCAGTACTTC. Its protein is CASSESYEQYF.

This clone was observed a few times. The chain employs TRBV11-3 and TRBJ1-5; D gene unclear. Germline V gene data show CDR1 as SGHNT and CDR2 as YENEEA. V was shortened by 0 bases and J by 7 bases, with 7 bases between the two germline ends. The CDR3 is made up of 13 amino acids. CDR3 sequence reads: CASSLELGQPQHF. The CDR3 region has the DNA TGTGCCAGCAGCTTAGAGCTCGGGCAGCCCCAGCATTTT.

The chain employs TRBV27 and TRBJ1-1, with TRBD1 identical over 9 bases. The germline gives CDR1 MNHEY, CDR2 SMNVEV (reference sequence). The ends lost 6 bases at V and 1 base at J; junction bases unmatched: 3. The CDR3 has 14 residues. CDR3 sequence reads: CASSPTGGNTEAFF. The CDR3 nucleotides read TGTGCCAGCAGCCCGACAGGGGGGAACACTGAAGCTTTCTTT.

This clone has only a few counts. The rearrangement uses TRBV24-1 and TRBJ2-7; no definite D call. The V gene lost 5 bases and the J gene lost 0 bases, with 7 bases spanning the gap. The CDR3 is 13 residues long. Germline CDR1 is KGHDR and CDR2 is SFDVKD. The CDR3: CATSGPVSYEQYF. CDR3 nucleotides: TGTGCCACCAGTGGGCCAGTCTCCTACGAGCAGTACTTC.

This sequence joins TRBV10-3 and TRBJ1-2, with TRBD1 matching over 10 bases. CDR1 is ENHRY and CDR2 is SYGVKD in the germline V gene. V gave up 10 bases and J gave up 2 bases; unmatched junction bases: 7. The CDR3 extends over 14 amino acids. CDR3 coding DNA: TGTGCCAGCGGGACAGGGGCCTCGAACTATGGCTACACCTTC. Its protein product is CASGTGASNYGYTF.

This clone has a single count. This chain connects TRBV29-1 to TRBJ2-1; D not resolved. Germline loops: CDR1 SQVTM, CDR2 ANQGSEA. The CDR3 is 14 amino acids. The V end was cut by 7 bases, the J end by 5 bases, with 18 bases between. Here the CDR3 DNA reads TGCAGCGCCCCAAGCCCCAGCACCCACAATGAGCAGTTCTTC. Translation gives CSAPSPSTHNEQFF.

This clone was seen only once. The chain combines TRBV11-2 with TRBJ1-1; 8 nucleotides agree with TRBD1. The CDR3 runs to 16 residues. Germline-derived CDR1 and CDR2 are SGHAT and FQNNGV. The ends lost 2 bases at V and 4 bases at J; junction bases unmatched: 9. CDR3 bases: TGTGCCAGCAGCTTAACCGCGACAGGGGTCGGCACTGAAGCTTTCTTT. This sequence encodes CASSLTATGVGTEAFF.

This chain joins TRBV28 and TRBJ1-2; 7 nucleotides align to TRBD1. V dropped 3 bases and J dropped 3; count of bases not matched to a gene: 10. The CDR3 sequence is 16 residues long. CDR1 and CDR2 from the germline V gene are MDHEN and SYDVKM. The CDR3 loop is CASSFPTDGTDYGYTF. In DNA, the CDR3 is TGTGCCAGCAGTTTCCCCACCGATGGGACAGACTATGGCTACACCTTC.

This clone was seen just once. The CDR3, as DNA: TGTGCCAGCAGCTTAGGTGCAGGGGGCCTCTACGAGCAGTACTTC. It codes for CASSLGAGGLYEQYF. The chain combines TRBV7-9 with TRBJ2-7, with 8 bases lining up with TRBD1. V was clipped by 1 base and J by 3 bases; unmatched bases: 5. Germline CDR1 is SEHNR and CDR2 is FQNEAQ (reference sequence). This CDR3 is 15 amino acids long.

The J gene is TRBJ2-7, the V gene TRBV23-1, with a possible D match to TRBD2 (6 bases). TRBV23-1 is an ORF for which the function is uncertain. The germline V and J ends were trimmed by 1 base and 9 bases, with 22 bases remaining between them. The CDR3 runs 16 residues. Here the CDR3 reads CASSQFWGDLLPWQYF. CDR3 DNA sequence: TGCGCCAGCAGTCAATTTTGGGGGGACCTCCTCCCATGGCAGTACTTC.

V usage is TRBV6-5 and J usage is TRBJ2-3; 10 nucleotides agree with TRBD1. CDR1 and CDR2 from the germline V gene are MNHEY and SVGAGI. Trimming at V came to 6 bases and at J to 3 bases, leaving 6 bases not matched to a gene. This CDR3 contains 15 residues. CDR3 bases: TGTGCCAGCAGCCACAGGACAGGGGGGACAGATACGCAGTATTTT. Amino acids: CASSHRTGGTDTQYF.

This chain joins TRBV11-3 and TRBJ2-1, with TRBD2 matching 10 bases. CDR3 length equals 14 residues. Losses at the gene ends were 1 base for V and 16 bases for J; bases not matched to a gene: 10. Germline V gene sequence: CDR1 SGHNT, CDR2 YENEEA. For the CDR3, the DNA is TGTGCCAGCAGCTTAGCCACTAGCGGGGCGAACCTATTCTTC. Protein: CASSLATSGANLFF. The full variable domain, its missing parts supplied by reference TRBV11-3 and TRBJ2-1, is EAGVVQSPRYKIIEKKQPVAFWCNPISGHNTLYWYLQNLGQGPELLIRYENEEAVDDSQLPKDRFSAERLKGVDSTLKIQPAELGDSAVYLCASSLATSGANLFFGPGTRLTVL.

This clone was seen a single time. This sequence joins TRBV3-1 (or the pseudogene TRBV3-2) and TRBJ2-1; weak D call: TRBD2 (6 bases). Between the trimmed V and J ends, which lost 4 bases and 4 bases, there was a span of 14 bases. Germline V lookup: CDR1 LGHDT, CDR2 YNNKEL (reference sequence). The length of the CDR3 is 15 residues. The CDR3 reads CASSRDSAYYNEQFF. CDR3 nucleotides: TGTGCCAGCAGCCGGGACTCCGCCTATTACAATGAGCAGTTCTTC.

The V call is TRBV7-9, the J call TRBJ1-2; D might be TRBD1 (6 bases). Trimming cost V 3 bases and J 5 bases, with 10 bases left between them. Germline-derived CDR1 and CDR2 are SEHNR and FQNEAQ (reference sequence). The CDR3 extends over 13 amino acids. The CDR3 spells CASSLGALYGYTF. Written as DNA, the CDR3 is TGTGCCAGCAGCTTGGGGGCTCTATATGGCTACACCTTC.

This clone was detected only once. The gene calls are TRBV7-2 and TRBJ2-7; TRBD2 might be the D (5 bases). Trimming pared 6 bases from V and 0 bases from J, leaving 12 bases between. Germline V gene sequence: CDR1 SGHTA, CDR2 FQGNSA. CDR3 length: 14 amino acids. The CDR3 DNA reads TGTGCCAGCAGTTCGGGCGGGTCCTCCTACGAGCAGTACTTC. Its protein product is CASSSGGSSYEQYF. The whole variable domain, filled in from reference TRBV7-2 and TRBJ2-7, reads GAGVSQSPSNKVTEKGKDVELRCDPISGHTALYWYRQSLGQGLEFLIYFQGNSAPDKSGLPSDRFSAERTGGSVSTLTIQRTQQEDSAVYLCASSSGGSSYEQYFGPGTRLTVT.

The chain has TRBV7-8 and TRBJ2-1; D possibly corresponds to TRBD1 (5 bases). From germline, CDR1 is SGHVS and CDR2 FQNEAQ. This CDR3 spans 17 amino acids. Trimming took off 2 bases at V and 7 bases at J, with 21 bases between the two ends. The CDR3 sequence: CASSLRFGSVKGNEQFF. The CDR3 region has the DNA TGTGCCAGCAGCTTACGGTTCGGAAGCGTGAAGGGGAATGAGCAGTTCTTC.

V and J are TRBV7-2 and TRBJ1-5; TRBD1 matches at 10 bases. The V gene end was trimmed by 3 bases and the J gene end by 3 bases; junction bases not matched to a gene: 5. CDR1 and CDR2 from the germline V gene are SGHTA and FQGNSA. The CDR3 has 16 residues. In DNA, the CDR3 is TGTGCCAGCAGCTTTCAGACAGGGGGCCTCAATCAGCCCCAGCATTTT. This gives the protein CASSFQTGGLNQPQHF. Full variable domain (outside the CDR3, taken from reference TRBV7-2 and TRBJ1-5): GAGVSQSPSNKVTEKGKDVELRCDPISGHTALYWYRQSLGQGLEFLIYFQGNSAPDKSGLPSDRFSAERTGGSVSTLTIQRTQQEDSAVYLCASSFQTGGLNQPQHFGDGTRLSIL.

The chain is built from TRBV28 and TRBJ1-5; 7 positions agree with TRBD1. This CDR3 contains 14 residues. Per the germline V gene, CDR1 is MDHEN and CDR2 is SYDVKM. J was trimmed by 5 bases and V by 3 bases; bases with no gene match: 4. Written as DNA, the CDR3 is TGTGCCAGCAGTTTGGTGACAGGGTATCAGCCCCAGCATTTT. Residues: CASSLVTGYQPQHF.